This TCR beta chain was obtained from a study of cytomegalovirus exposure and HLA in healthy donors (dated by TCRdb to about 2017). The study in broad terms: An earlier analysis of fewer than 750 of the donors reported 276 Gb of sequence data and 95 million to 140 million unique TCR beta sequences obtained from 150 million to 200 million T cells. To predict cytomegalovirus infection status, the study combined high-throughput TCR immunosequencing, statistical association of individual TCRs with disease status, and machine learning. Along with the 666-subject first cohort, a separate validation cohort of more than 90 different subjects was used. An earlier analysis of some 500 of the donors used high-throughput TCR beta sequencing to judge whether each TCR beta V gene segment behaved as functional or pseudogenic. In a later analysis, previously published TCR beta repertoires from roughly 710 donors were re-analyzed and high-resolution HLA genotyping was added so that TCR occurrence patterns could be studied. The study aimed to test whether cataloging public T cell receptors could reveal signatures of past pathogen exposure. HLA typing included class I and class II loci at four-digit resolution. The number of donors typed differed by locus, with 629-630 for A, B, C, DRB1 and DQB1, around 520 for DQA1, 600 to 610 for DPA1, and 450 to 480 for DPB1. The study profiled the T cell repertoires of around 700 subjects by immunosequencing and related them to cytomegalovirus serostatus. An early release that covered more than 550 HLA-typed donors contained around 300 gigabases of sequencing data and about 84 million unique TCR sequences. Rather than drawing on any new phenotypic data, the later analysis identified candidate immune exposures from TCR beta sequences and the way those sequences occurred across donors. Because of strong linkage in the cohort, roughly five DR-DQ haplotypes were treated as single units for association and clustering. The genetic ancestry cluster associated with self-reported Caucasian donors included roughly four fifths of the roughly 390 genotyped donors. Among about 400 genotyped donors of the cohort, an average of around 220,000 unique TCR beta nucleotide sequences was sequenced per donor, of which about 18% were non-productive. Donor age, sex, ethnicity and CMV serostatus were collected together with the repertoire data. All discovery cohort repertoires had been generated on a single sequencing platform. A later genetic analysis took genome-wide SNP genotypes for about three fifths of the 666 donors and used that subset as a discovery cohort. Here is what the overall study found, with its caveats: In a later analysis, some 17,000 TCR beta sequences were associated with specific HLA alleles at a false discovery rate of 0.05. The authors suggested that the approach could potentially be generalized to other disease states and immunological phenotypes. While some public TCRs were present in many individuals, most TCR sequences turned up only very rarely across donors. In vitro tests confirmed that three of the cytomegalovirus-associated TCR beta chains recognize cytomegalovirus antigens. The classifier was reported to diagnose cytomegalovirus status with high specificity and sensitivity in both the original and validation cohorts. The only immune exposure information available for the cohort was CMV serostatus. Because some donors lacked HLA typing at each locus, the association tests relied only on the typed subset. Because counts were too low, seventeen rarely observed V segments, including chromosome 9 orphons, were excluded from the earlier analysis of 587 of the donors. Several of the top co-occurrence clusters appeared to be linked to parvovirus B19, influenza, CMV and Epstein-Barr virus, according to a later analysis. Some IMGT-functional V segments, including TRBV6-2 and TRBV6-3, could not be distinguished by the 87-base-pair reads and were therefore excluded. A later analysis found that most CMV-associated TCR beta chains appeared HLA-restricted, with HLA associations seemingly driven largely by CMV exposure. In a later analysis, HLA-associated TCR beta chains showed more clonal expansion and lower generation probabilities than non-associated chains that were equally common. A later genetic analysis reported fewer N-insertions in productive TCRs among donors in an Asian-associated ancestry cluster than the roughly 650-donor mean. A further reported finding was that TCR beta sequences accurately predicted the HLA-A and HLA-B alleles for most subjects in the first cohort. In this cohort, only TCR beta chains were sequenced, and detectable features were limited by the absence of alpha or paired-chain data. In an earlier analysis of some 500 of the donors, most TCR beta V segments were observed in productive rearrangements about 87% or about 30% of the time, broadly matching IMGT annotations. According to a later analysis, TCR association rates differed among HLA loci, with DRB1 alleles showing the most associated TCRs and HLA-C alleles showing the fewest. Assigning TCR associations to individual alleles was difficult when HLA alleles, especially DR and DQ, strongly co-occurred. The study listed 150 to 200 TCR beta chains as associated with cytomegalovirus. The sequencing pipeline was judged likely to have produced a cluster of highly shared sequence variants as a technical artifact. Roughly uniform sequencing depth across donors was assumed in presence/absence analyses, although this assumption may not hold. Correlated functional status among segregating V segments might be attributable to linkage disequilibrium, but an unknown experimental factor could not be ruled out. An association between a missense DCLRE1C variant and V-gene and J-gene trimming of TCR beta chains was found in a later genetic analysis and replicated in an independent cohort.

According to the germline V gene, CDR1 reads MDHEN and CDR2 reads SYDVKM. The CDR3 runs 10 amino acids, cysteine and phenylalanine included. The read is trimmed to its CDR3 DNA, 30 bases read in frame from base 1. V drops 3 bases and J drops 12 bases, leaving 6 bases in between. In total, roughly 670 healthy bone marrow donors made up the cohort. At the time of sampling, all cohort members were nominally healthy, though unrecorded immune exposures were likely present. The donor tested CMV seronegative, placing the donor among the 300 to 400 seronegative members of the cohort. Each donor provided a peripheral blood sample, and peripheral blood mononuclear cells were used for TCR beta sequencing. The Qiagen DNeasy Blood Extraction Kit was used to extract genomic DNA from the blood cell samples. Worth noting for this clone: Its recognized antigen is unknown. It has no much larger one-base neighbor in the sample; base qualities were not kept.

The library came from the immunoSEQ multiplex PCR assay. The multiplex PCR relied on a mix of 60 forward primers for TCR Vbeta segments and 13 reverse primers for TCR Jbeta segments. The CDR3 region of rearranged TCR beta genes was amplified from genomic DNA with a multiplex PCR assay. The amplified TCR beta libraries were sequenced on the Illumina HiSeq System as 87-base-pair reads. The source study handled its data this way. A later analysis counted approximately 76 million unique TCR beta chains across the 666 repertoires, and roughly 10 million of these chains were shared by at least two donors. To remove PCR and sequencing errors, raw reads were error-corrected and collapsed into unique sequences using a nearest-neighbor algorithm that merged closely related sequences. V, D and J gene segments were assigned by aligning CDR3 sequences to IMGT reference sequences. For a sequence to be retained, a match of at least six nucleotides to both a V gene segment and a J gene segment was required. A rearrangement was called productive if the CDR3 had no stop codons and remained in frame with V and J, and every other rearrangement was called non-productive. Following IMGT convention, CDR3 was defined as the stretch from the second conserved V-encoded cysteine to the conserved J-encoded phenylalanine. The earlier analysis of approximately 500 of the donors excluded sequences that lacked an unambiguous match to a single V gene segment. In an earlier analysis of 450 to 700 of the donors, V segments were called functional above 56.7% productive rearrangements and were called segregating when the between-donor standard deviation exceeded 5%. A statistical classification framework was developed to diagnose cytomegalovirus status using the catalog of TCR beta chain sequences. In a later analysis, TCR nucleotide sequences were compared against IMGT/GENE-DB human TR gene sequences so that V and J genes could be assigned. A later analysis assigned CDR3 sequences and most-parsimonious VDJ recombination scenarios with the TCRdist pipeline. In a later analysis, each TCR beta chain was defined by its CDR3 amino acid sequence together with its V-gene family, and reads without a unique V-gene family were excluded. In a later analysis, around 650 highly shared, low-generation-probability nucleotide sequences were removed to address suspected cross-contamination and a sequencing artifact. A later analysis calculated a clonal expansion index for each public chain from normalized within-repertoire ranks of inferred template counts. In a later analysis, generation probabilities were computed using a VDJ recombination model fitted to out-of-frame rearrangements, and the results were checked against IGoR. A later analysis scored TCR-TCR, TCR-HLA and TCR-CMV co-occurrence with hypergeometric tests, applying a repertoire-size bias correction to TCR pairs. In a later analysis, false discovery rates were estimated by permuting HLA or CMV assignments 20 times. In a later analysis, co-occurring TCRs were grouped with DBSCAN, and TCRdist sequence similarity was added when clustering was performed within HLA-allele-positive subsets. Repertoires with fewer than 30,000 or more than 120,000 public chains, plus five repertoires with anomalous nucleotide sharing, were excluded from co-occurrence clustering. What TCRdb holds here is the immuneACCESS table cut down to in-frame rearrangements. Part of the clones is not present; checked against another copy, under half of the missing clones reflect an unresolved V gene, and the others are unexplained. V, J and clone size derive from that table, while D and trimming were established from the DNA sequence. Present in this sample are 100,000 or so clones, around 84% of which were seen just once. 2.1% of the sample is held by the ten biggest clonotypes.

The rearranged segments are TRBV28 and TRBJ2-1, with the D gene uncertain. What was sequenced was PBMCs. This TCR was sampled from a man aged 18 to 29 in good health and CMV-seronegative. The bases are TGTGCCAGCAGTTTTGGCAGGCAGTTCTTC. This sequence encodes CASSFGRQFF. Reference TRBV28 and TRBJ2-1 proteins supply the regions before and after the CDR3; the full variable domain is: DVKVTQSSRYLVKRTGEKVFLECVQDMDHENMFWYRQDPGLGLRLIYFSYDVKMKEKGDIPEGYSVSREKKERFSLILESASTNQTSMYLCASSFGRQFFGPGTRLTVL.